These 30 T cell receptor beta chains originate from one sample sequenced in a study of T cell changes during pregnancy in multiple sclerosis. TCRdb's table, derived via immunoSEQ multiplex PCR, lists solely in-frame clones and lacks some. Among about 69,000 clones listed, about 91% were seen once. The sample was CD4+ T cells from peripheral blood mononuclear cells, taken in the third trimester of pregnancy. These receptor sequences come from a female donor in good health, enrolled as a control in a pregnancy study.

CDR3 nucleotides: TGCGCCAGCAGCCGCCGTGGCGGGGGGAATTACAATGAGCAGTTCTTC. It encodes CASSRRGGGNYNEQFF. The chain uses TRBV5-1 and TRBJ2-1; 8 positions match TRBD2. The length of the CDR3 is 16 residues. CDR1 and CDR2 (germline): SGHRS, YFSETQ. V trimming: 4 bases; J trimming: 4 bases; junction bases outside the gene matches: 10. Full variable domain (missing parts from reference TRBV5-1 and TRBJ2-1): KAGVTQTPRYLIKTRGQQVTLSCSPISGHRSVSWYQQTPGQGLQFLFEYFSETQRNKGNFPGRFSGRQFSNSRSEMNVSTLELGDSALYLCASSRRGGGNYNEQFFGPGTRLTVL.

The V and J genes are TRBV7-9 and TRBJ2-5; D is unresolved. Germline V CDR1 and CDR2: SEHNR, FQNEAQ (reference sequence). This CDR3 contains 13 residues. The germline V and J ends were trimmed by 1 base and 1 base, with 4 bases remaining between them. This chain's CDR3 is CASSLGLQETQYF. CDR3 DNA: TGTGCCAGCAGCTTAGGACTCCAAGAGACCCAGTACTTC.

This rearrangement joins TRBV7-2 to TRBJ2-5; maybe TRBD2 (5 bases). Trimming shortened V by 1 base and J by 1 base, and 13 bases separated the two germline ends. Germline V CDR1 and CDR2: SGHTA, FQGNSA. The CDR3 consists of 16 residues. The CDR3 DNA is TGTGCCAGCAGCTTAGAGATCGGGGTGCTCCAAGAGACCCAGTACTTC. This gives the protein CASSLEIGVLQETQYF.

This clone came up a few times. The chain carries TRBV4-2 and TRBJ1-2, with D hard to call. CDR1 is LGHNA, CDR2 YNFKEQ, per germline. The CDR3 consists of 12 residues. With 0 bases removed from V and 7 bases from J, the gap between germline ends came to 6 bases. CDR3 bases: TGTGCCAGCAGCCAAGATGTCTCTGGCTACACCTTC. It encodes CASSQDVSGYTF.

This chain connects TRBV10-3 to TRBJ1-6; perhaps TRBD1 as D (6 bases). Trimming cost V 2 bases and J 4 bases, with 9 bases left between them. The CDR3 length is 15 residues. CDR1 and CDR2 (germline): ENHRY, SYGVKD. The CDR3 DNA sequence: TGTGCCATCAGTGAGAGACAGGATTATAATTCACCCCTCCACTTT. Protein sequence: CAISERQDYNSPLHF.

The sample holds a few counts of this clone. The chain has TRBV4-1 and TRBJ1-5; D call uncertain. In germline, CDR1 is MGHRA, CDR2 YSYEKL. Deletions cut 0 bases from V and 0 bases from J, with 6 bases between. This CDR3 spans 15 amino acids. The CDR3 here is CASSQETSSNQPQHF. The CDR3 DNA is TGCGCCAGCAGCCAAGAGACAAGTAGCAATCAGCCCCAGCATTTT.

A note on this clone: One junction end does not reproduce the germline sequence, and a read error may be involved. The chain joins TRBV4-1 to TRBJ2-1; 7 bases line up with TRBD2. Germline V gives CDR1 MGHRA, CDR2 YSYEKL. The CDR3 consists of 15 residues. DNA of the CDR3: TGCGCCAGCAGCCAAGGGGATCGGGTACTAGCGCCCCTCATCTTC. This translates into CASSQGDRVLAPLIF.

This chain joins TRBV7-8 and TRBJ1-2; TRBD1 matches at 8 bases. With V trimmed by 4 bases and J by 8 bases, 9 bases remained unmatched. In germline, CDR1 is SGHVS, CDR2 FQNEAQ. The length of the CDR3 is 14 residues. The CDR3 sequence: CASSSTGTGYGYTF. CDR3 DNA: TGTGCCAGCAGCTCAACCGGGACAGGCTACGGCTACACCTTC. The entire variable domain, with the rest obtained from reference TRBV7-8 and TRBJ1-2, is as follows: GAGVSQSPRYKVAKRGQDVALRCDPISGHVSLFWYQQALGQGPEFLTYFQNEAQLDKSGLPSDRFFAERPEGSVSTLKIQRTQQEDSAVYLCASSSTGTGYGYTFGSGTRLTVV.

The rearrangement uses TRBV5-6 and TRBJ1-2; possible D gene TRBD1, 5 bases. This CDR3 comprises 13 residues. Per the germline V gene, CDR1 is SGHDT and CDR2 is YYEEEE. V lost 6 bases and J 2 bases, leaving 11 bases between the germline ends. CDR3 residues: CASMRGTNYGYTF. CDR3 nucleotides: TGTGCCAGCATGCGGGGGACGAACTATGGCTACACCTTC.

This chain links TRBV7-3 with TRBJ1-2; TRBD1 aligns across 8 bases. This CDR3 comprises 15 residues. The germline V gene encodes CDR1 SGHTA and CDR2 FQGTGA. Germline trimming cut 5 bases from V and 7 bases from J; bases unmatched to any gene: 12. The CDR3, as DNA: TGTGCCAGCAGCCCGACCGGACAGGGTGAGCGTGGCTACACCTTC. It yields the protein CASSPTGQGERGYTF.

This clone has just one count. This chain connects TRBV4-2 to TRBJ1-5; 9 bases are shared with TRBD1. CDR1 is LGHNA, CDR2 YNFKEQ, per germline. J gave up 5 bases and V 2 bases, and 10 bases lay outside the gene matches. The CDR3 consists of 17 residues. CDR3 in DNA: TGTGCCAGCAGCCAAATTTATCGGACAGGGGCTCATCAGCCCCAGCATTTT. It yields the protein CASSQIYRTGAHQPQHF.

The rearrangement links TRBV9 to TRBJ1-2, with a weak D call TRBD1 (5 bases). Germline values: CDR1 SGDLS, CDR2 YYNGEE. V lost 3 bases to trimming and J lost 4 bases, with 13 bases between them. The CDR3 length is 14 residues. In DNA, the CDR3 is TGTGCCAGCAGCGCAACCAGGGAGGGCTATGGCTACACCTTC. It is translated as CASSATREGYGYTF.

The chain recombines TRBV11-3 with TRBJ2-3; D remains ambiguous. The CDR3 contains 13 residues. Trimming left V 5 bases short and J 8 bases short, with 14 bases between. In germline, CDR1 is SGHNT, CDR2 YENEEA. The CDR3 DNA reads as TGTGCCAGCAGCCCTGCGACTCGCGGTACGCAGTATTTT. Translated: CASSPATRGTQYF.

The chain carries TRBV5-6 and TRBJ2-5; D is possibly TRBD1 (6 bases). The V end was cut by 0 bases, the J end by 5 bases, with 14 bases between. The germline V gene encodes CDR1 SGHDT and CDR2 YYEEEE. The CDR3 is made up of 15 amino acids. The CDR3 reads CASSLALGASETQYF. The CDR3, as DNA: TGTGCCAGCAGCTTGGCTCTGGGGGCCAGTGAGACCCAGTACTTC.

V is TRBV11-3 and J is TRBJ1-2; 11 bases fit TRBD1. CDR1 and CDR2 (germline): SGHNT, YENEEA. With 4 bases clipped from V and 1 base from J, the junction kept 14 bases outside the gene matches. The CDR3 is 19 residues long. The CDR3 nucleotides read TGTGCCAGCAGCTCTCAAGGACAGGGGGCCCATTCAGTTAACTATGGCTACACCTTC. It specifies CASSSQGQGAHSVNYGYTF.

The chain recombines TRBV11-3 with TRBJ2-2; D may be TRBD2 (5 bases). Looked up from germline, CDR1 is SGHNT and CDR2 is YENEEA. There are 15 residues in the CDR3. V shed 1 base and J shed 0 bases, with 6 bases lying between them. The CDR3 reads CASSLAGSNTGELFF. The CDR3 DNA reads as TGTGCCAGCAGCTTAGCGGGGTCGAACACCGGGGAGCTGTTTTTT.

This chain joins TRBV2 and TRBJ2-2; 7 positions match TRBD1. V shed 2 bases, J shed 15 bases, and the junction held 12 bases outside the gene matches. The germline CDR1 and CDR2 sequences are SNHLY and FYNNEI. The CDR3 runs 14 residues. CDR3 nucleotides: TGTGCCAGCAGTGAAATGTGGGAACAGGGGTCGGTGTTTTTT. Protein sequence: CASSEMWEQGSVFF. Together with reference TRBV2 and TRBJ2-2, the CDR3 gives the full variable domain: EPEVTQTPSHQVTQMGQEVILRCVPISNHLYFYWYRQILGQKVEFLVSFYNNEISEKSEIFDDQFSVERPDGSNFTLKIRSTKLEDSAMYFCASSEMWEQGSVFFGEGSRLTVL.

This rearrangement joins TRBV11-2 to TRBJ1-1, with 11 bases aligning to TRBD1. With V trimmed by 3 bases and J by 4 bases, 7 bases remained unmatched. The CDR3 extends over 16 amino acids. CDR1 and CDR2 from the germline V gene are SGHAT and FQNNGV. This chain's CDR3 is CASSFRTGGLSTEAFF. The DNA for the CDR3 is TGTGCCAGCAGCTTCAGGACAGGGGGCTTGAGCACTGAAGCTTTCTTT.

The V call is TRBV7-9, the J call TRBJ1-1; 10 bases are a match to TRBD1. CDR1 SEHNR and CDR2 FQNEAQ come from the germline V gene (reference sequence). The CDR3 is 14 amino acids. V was clipped by 5 bases and J by 4 bases; unmatched bases: 4. CDR3 in amino acids: CASSRQGAGTEAFF. CDR3 DNA: TGTGCCAGCAGCCGACAGGGGGCAGGCACTGAAGCTTTCTTT.

The J gene is TRBJ1-1, the V gene TRBV7-8; a possible D gene is TRBD1 (5 bases). CDR1 is SGHVS and CDR2 is FQNEAQ in the germline V gene. This CDR3 region has 16 residues. V lost 1 base to trimming and J lost 3 bases, with 15 bases between them. CDR3 amino acids: CASSLGRGGRDTEAFF. Here the CDR3 DNA reads TGTGCCAGCAGCTTAGGGCGGGGGGGTAGGGACACTGAAGCTTTCTTT. Complete variable domain (other parts from reference TRBV7-8 and TRBJ1-1): GAGVSQSPRYKVAKRGQDVALRCDPISGHVSLFWYQQALGQGPEFLTYFQNEAQLDKSGLPSDRFFAERPEGSVSTLKIQRTQQEDSAVYLCASSLGRGGRDTEAFFGQGTRLTVV.

This chain connects TRBV6-4 to TRBJ1-5; no firm D call. V lost 11 bases to trimming and J lost 5 bases, with 19 bases between them. The CDR3 is made up of 14 amino acids. Per germline, CDR1 MRHNA and CDR2 SNTAGT. This CDR3 reads CAGPDSKEDQPQHF. Here the CDR3 DNA reads TGTGCCGGTCCGGACTCAAAAGAGGATCAGCCCCAGCATTTT.

A note on this clone: The junction and the germline gene differ at one end; a read error may be behind it. V and J are TRBV15 and TRBJ2-5; 7 positions match TRBD2. The CDR3 spans 13 residues. Germline V gene sequence: CDR1 LNHNV, CDR2 YYDKDF (reference sequence). The CDR3 region has the DNA TGTGCCACCGAGGCGGGGGACCAGGAGACCCAGTACTTC. Translation: CATEAGDQETQYF.

The chain carries TRBV7-9 and TRBJ2-1; TRBD1 matches at 10 bases. This CDR3 contains 15 residues. With 5 bases clipped from V and 4 bases from J, the junction kept 5 bases outside the gene matches. The V gene's germline CDR1 is SEHNR and CDR2 FQNEAQ (reference sequence). The CDR3 loop reads CASSQGQGLYNEQFF. The CDR3 coding sequence is TGTGCCAGCAGCCAGGGACAGGGGTTATACAATGAGCAGTTCTTC.

The rearrangement joins TRBV7-3 to TRBJ2-2; possibly TRBD1 for D (5 bases). CDR3 length equals 16 residues. From germline, CDR1 is SGHTA and CDR2 FQGTGA. Trimming removed 3 bases at V and 4 bases at J, with 15 bases between. The CDR3: CASSFQGGLGTGELFF. As DNA, the CDR3 is TGTGCCAGCAGCTTTCAGGGTGGATTGGGCACCGGGGAGCTGTTTTTT.

The chain recombines TRBV6-5 with TRBJ2-1; D is uncertain. Trimming removed 6 bases at V and 0 bases at J, with 9 bases between. Per the germline V gene, CDR1 is MNHEY and CDR2 is SVGAGI. The CDR3 spans 14 residues. The CDR3 sequence is CASSRPGSYNEQFF. The CDR3 DNA is TGTGCCAGCAGCCGTCCGGGCTCCTACAATGAGCAGTTCTTC.

This chain uses TRBV27 with TRBJ2-5, with 12 bases lining up with TRBD1. V was pared by 4 bases and J by 5 bases, with 5 bases of the junction left unmatched. The CDR3 totals 15 residues. The germline CDR1 and CDR2 sequences are MNHEY and SMNVEV (reference sequence). The CDR3 DNA sequence: TGTGCCAGCAGTTCTGGGACAGGGGGCGCGGAGACCCAGTACTTC. Translation gives CASSSGTGGAETQYF.

This chain links TRBV9 with TRBJ2-1; 7 nucleotides line up with TRBD2. Germline trimming cut 0 bases from V and 10 bases from J; bases unmatched to any gene: 4. From germline, CDR1 is SGDLS and CDR2 YYNGEE. The CDR3 length is 13 residues. CDR3 residues: CASSVAGGVEQFF. Written as DNA, the CDR3 is TGTGCCAGCAGCGTAGCTGGGGGGGTCGAGCAGTTCTTC.

The chain combines TRBV30 with TRBJ2-7; D remains ambiguous. Trimming cost V 0 bases and J 4 bases, with 10 bases left between them. The CDR3 covers 13 residues. CDR1 is GTSNPN, CDR2 SVGIG, per germline (reference sequence). The CDR3 DNA follows: TGTGCCTGGAGTGTAAGAGGCAGATACGAGCAGTACTTC. Its translation is CAWSVRGRYEQYF.

The chain recombines TRBV27 with TRBJ2-7, with 8 bases matching TRBD1. Germline V CDR1 and CDR2: MNHEY, SMNVEV (reference sequence). After removal of 6 bases from V and 0 bases from J, the junction contained 7 bases not matched to a gene. The CDR3 length is 15 residues. The CDR3 DNA sequence: TGTGCCAGCAGAGGACAGGGTACCCCCTCCTACGAGCAGTACTTC. Residues: CASRGQGTPSYEQYF.

This chain connects TRBV5-1 to TRBJ1-1, with D unclear. The CDR3 sequence is 13 residues long. V lost 0 bases, J lost 4 bases, and 7 bases lay in between. The germline CDR1 and CDR2 sequences are SGHRS and YFSETQ. The CDR3 spells CASSLGGSTEAFF. CDR3 nucleotides: TGCGCCAGCAGCTTGGGCGGAAGCACTGAAGCTTTCTTT.